This TCR beta chain was identified in a study of blood T cell repertoires in COVID-19. From germline, CDR1 is MNHNY and CDR2 SVGAGI (reference sequence). The CDR3 extends over 15 amino acids. V lost 2 bases and J 4 bases, leaving 14 bases between the germline ends. Generated by immunoSEQ multiplex PCR, the TCRdb table keeps only in-frame clones and is missing some. The data contain about 130,000 clones, 84% of them seen just once; the ten biggest clones take up approximately 45%. This chain connects TRBV6-6 to TRBJ1-1; D might be TRBD1 (5 bases). This TCR was recovered from a human donor in a cohort sampled during active COVID-19. The sequenced material came from peripheral blood. The CDR3 protein is CASSYGTGLPTEAFF. CDR3 DNA: TGTGCCAGCAGTTACGGTACAGGATTACCCACTGAAGCTTTCTTT.